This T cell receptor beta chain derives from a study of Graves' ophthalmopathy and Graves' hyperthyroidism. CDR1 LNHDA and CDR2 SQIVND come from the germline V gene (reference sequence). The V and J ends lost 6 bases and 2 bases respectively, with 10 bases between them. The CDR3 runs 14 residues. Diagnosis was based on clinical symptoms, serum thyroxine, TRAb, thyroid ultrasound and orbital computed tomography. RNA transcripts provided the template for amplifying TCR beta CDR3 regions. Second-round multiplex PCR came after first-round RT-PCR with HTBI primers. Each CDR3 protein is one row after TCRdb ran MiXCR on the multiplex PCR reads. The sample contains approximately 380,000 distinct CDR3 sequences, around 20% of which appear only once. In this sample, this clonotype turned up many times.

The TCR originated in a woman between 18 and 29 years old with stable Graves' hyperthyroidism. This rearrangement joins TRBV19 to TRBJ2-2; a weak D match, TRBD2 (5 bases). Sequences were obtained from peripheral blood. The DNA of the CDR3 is TGTGCCAGTAGATCCCGGGGAAACACCGGGGAGCTGTTTTTT. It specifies CASRSRGNTGELFF.